The 27 T cell receptor beta chains presented below share a single source sample, sequenced in a study of T cells in Graves' hyperthyroidism and ophthalmopathy. RNA transcripts yielded amplified TCR beta CDR3 regions. A first-round RT-PCR of the TCR CDR3 used the HTBI primer set. TCRdb independently ran MiXCR on the multiplex PCR reads; one entry per CDR3 protein. The table has around 600,000 distinct CDR3 sequences, 14% seen once. The sequenced sample consisted of blood. The receptors originated from a woman aged 18-29 years with Graves' ophthalmopathy.

This clonotype was seen ten or more times. The chain links TRBV30 to TRBJ1-5; D remains unclear. V gave up 2 bases and J gave up 5 bases, with 10 bases separating them. CDR3 length: 13 residues. Germline V gene lookup returns CDR1 GTSNPN and CDR2 SVGIG (reference sequence). The CDR3 nucleotides read TGTGCCTGGAGTCTTCGACTGGATCAGCCCCAGCATTTT. Translated, it gives CAWSLRLDQPQHF.

This clonotype was seen a few times. This chain uses TRBV5-1 with TRBJ2-7; 9 bases agree with TRBD2. Germline loops: CDR1 SGHRS, CDR2 YFSETQ. V was clipped by 3 bases and J by 4 bases; unmatched bases: 5. This CDR3 has 14 residues. CDR3 in DNA: TGCGCCAGCAGCTCCGGGACTAGCCTGTACGAGCAGTACTTC. Translation: CASSSGTSLYEQYF. Variable domain in full (rest from reference TRBV5-1 and TRBJ2-7): KAGVTQTPRYLIKTRGQQVTLSCSPISGHRSVSWYQQTPGQGLQFLFEYFSETQRNKGNFPGRFSGRQFSNSRSEMNVSTLELGDSALYLCASSSGTSLYEQYFGPGTRLTVT.

Concerning this clonotype itself: This may arise from a read error, as a much more abundant clone is one base away. The chain joins TRBV10-3 to TRBJ1-4; 8 positions match TRBD1. Losses at the gene ends were 5 bases for V and 8 bases for J; bases not matched to a gene: 10. The germline CDR1 and CDR2 sequences are ENHRY and SYGVKD. This CDR3 region has 15 residues. DNA of the CDR3: TGTGCCATCAGTCCGACAGGGGAAGTAAGGGAAAAACTGTTTTTT. Translation: CAISPTGEVREKLFF.

This clonotype was seen more than once but under ten times. The rearrangement joins TRBV29-1 to TRBJ2-7; D assignment may be TRBD1 or TRBD2 (5 bases each). Germline values: CDR1 SQVTM, CDR2 ANQGSEA. The germline V and J ends were trimmed by 2 bases and 1 base, with 15 bases remaining between them. The CDR3 is 15 amino acids. CDR3 nucleotides: TGCAGCGTTGAACTATCTGACAGAGGGTCCTACGAGCAGTACTTC. This codes for CSVELSDRGSYEQYF.

Comment on this clonotype: A much larger clone sits a single nucleotide away, making a read error possible. The chain employs TRBV7-8 and TRBJ2-6; D might be TRBD1 (6 bases). V shed 4 bases and J shed 10 bases, with 11 bases lying between them. The CDR3 has 13 residues. Germline-derived CDR1 and CDR2 are SGHVS and FQNEAQ. The CDR3 here is CASSSRQANVLTF. The CDR3 DNA reads as TGTGCCAGCAGCTCGAGACAGGCTAACGTCCTGACTTTC.

This clonotype has ten or more counts. This chain connects TRBV7-2 to TRBJ2-7; D may be TRBD2 (5 bases). There are 13 residues in the CDR3. The V end was cut by 1 base, the J end by 4 bases, with 8 bases between. Looked up from germline, CDR1 is SGHTA and CDR2 is FQGNSA. CDR3: CASSLEPGYEQYF. The CDR3 DNA reads as TGTGCCAGCAGCTTAGAACCGGGATACGAGCAGTACTTC.

In its sample, this clonotype was seen many times. The chain recombines TRBV20-1 with TRBJ2-7; 9 bases are shared with TRBD1. V dropped 6 bases and J dropped 0; count of bases not matched to a gene: 6. The length of the CDR3 is 14 residues. Germline lookup yields CDR1 DFQATT and CDR2 SNEGSKA (reference sequence). DNA for the CDR3: TGCAGTGCGAGGGACAGGGCCAGCTCCTACGAGCAGTACTTC. Protein sequence: CSARDRASSYEQYF.

This clonotype was seen repeatedly, ten times or more. This chain links TRBV28 with TRBJ2-7; no clear D. The CDR3 is 13 residues long. The germline V gene has CDR1 MDHEN and CDR2 SYDVKM. Trimming took off 6 bases at V and 3 bases at J, with 12 bases between the two ends. CDR3 region: CASRTPDGYEQYF. The CDR3 nucleotides are TGTGCCAGCAGAACCCCGGACGGCTACGAGCAGTACTTC.

This clonotype has ten or more counts. The CDR3 sequence: CASSLQGTSVNGELFF. CDR3 coding DNA: TGTGCCAGCAGCTTACAAGGGACTAGCGTCAACGGGGAGCTGTTTTTT. The chain couples TRBV7-3 to TRBJ2-2; TRBD2 matches 10 bases. Trimming at V came to 2 bases and at J to 7 bases, leaving 7 bases not matched to a gene. In germline, CDR1 is SGHTA, CDR2 FQGTGA. This CDR3 has 16 residues.

This clonotype was observed many times. This sequence joins TRBV12-3 or TRBV12-4 and TRBJ2-3, with no clear D. V gave up 6 bases and J gave up 1 base, with 8 bases separating them. This CDR3 region has 13 residues. CDR3 sequence: CASRVPGTDTQYF. Written as DNA, the CDR3 is TGTGCCAGCAGGGTCCCTGGCACAGATACGCAGTATTTT.

This clonotype has a count of ten or more. The chain is built from TRBV7-2 and TRBJ1-1; TRBD1 matches 8 bases. J was trimmed by 0 bases and V by 5 bases; bases with no gene match: 8. CDR3 length: 16 residues. CDR1 is SGHTA, CDR2 FQGNSA, per germline. The CDR3 reads CASSPGTGLMNTEAFF. CDR3 sequence (DNA): TGTGCCAGCAGCCCAGGGACAGGCCTCATGAACACTGAAGCTTTCTTT.

The chain joins TRBV7-9 to TRBJ2-5, with D possibly called TRBD1 or TRBD2 (5 bases each). Germline assignment: CDR1 SEHNR and CDR2 FQNEAQ (reference sequence). V shed 4 bases and J shed 3 bases, with 12 bases lying between them. The CDR3 covers 14 residues. The CDR3 DNA reads as TGTGCCAGCAGCTCCACGAGGGGCGAAGAGACCCAGTACTTC. Protein: CASSSTRGEETQYF.

V gene TRBV19 combines with J gene TRBJ2-7; 7 bases match TRBD2. Germline V gene data show CDR1 as LNHDA and CDR2 as SQIVND (reference sequence). Trimming at V came to 5 bases and at J to 3 bases, leaving 10 bases not matched to a gene. The CDR3 sequence is 15 residues long. CDR3 loop: CASSLGLVAGYEQYF. For the CDR3, the DNA is TGTGCCAGTAGTTTGGGACTCGTAGCGGGCTACGAGCAGTACTTC.

The chain is built from TRBV29-1 and TRBJ2-1, with D perhaps being TRBD1 or TRBD2 (5 bases each). CDR1 is SQVTM, CDR2 ANQGSEA, per germline. The CDR3 contains 13 residues. V lost 7 bases to trimming and J lost 3 bases, with 13 bases between them. As DNA, the CDR3 is TGCAGCGCCGAGAGGGGTAGCTACAATGAGCAGTTCTTC. This codes for CSAERGSYNEQFF.

As to this clonotype: This may come from a read error, since a much larger clone is one base off. The rearrangement uses TRBV28 and TRBJ2-7; D unresolved. The CDR3 is made up of 12 amino acids. Germline CDR1 and CDR2: MDHEN and SYDVKM. The CDR3 protein is CAGSLRVYEQYF. The CDR3 coding sequence is TGTGCCGGCAGTCTCCGGGTCTACGAGCAGTACTTC.

The rearrangement joins TRBV20-1 to TRBJ2-1; D may be TRBD2 (6 bases). The CDR3 is 13 residues long. Germline V gene data show CDR1 as DFQATT and CDR2 as SNEGSKA (reference sequence). V was cut by 3 bases and J by 8 bases, with 14 bases left in between. The CDR3 loop is CSASWRDGDEQFF. CDR3 bases: TGCAGTGCTAGTTGGCGGGATGGCGATGAGCAGTTCTTC.

This clonotype was recorded many times. V and J are TRBV6-5 and TRBJ2-4, with 10 bases that match TRBD1. Per germline, CDR1 MNHEY and CDR2 SVGAGI. This CDR3 has 17 amino acids. The J segment lost 1 base and the V segment lost 1 base, leaving 4 bases of the junction unmatched. CDR3 region: CASSYLGQGQAKNIQYF. Written as DNA, the CDR3 is TGTGCCAGCAGTTACTTGGGACAGGGGCAGGCCAAAAACATTCAGTACTTC.

The rearrangement joins TRBV19 to TRBJ2-3; no firm D call. The germline CDR1 and CDR2 sequences are LNHDA and SQIVND (reference sequence). The CDR3 loop spans 16 amino acids. V gave up 9 bases and J gave up 1 base, with 20 bases separating them. CDR3 amino acids: CASPDGEEWGTDTQYF. The CDR3 coding sequence is TGTGCCAGCCCGGACGGCGAGGAGTGGGGCACAGATACGCAGTATTTT.

The V and J genes are TRBV20-1 and TRBJ2-1; 13 positions agree with TRBD2. Trimming took 0 bases from V and 7 from J; bases not matched to a gene: 9. CDR3 length: 17 residues. CDR1 and CDR2 (germline): DFQATT, SNEGSKA (reference sequence). CDR3 nucleotides: TGCAGTGCTAGAGATCTATACACTAGCGGGAGGGTAAATGAGCAGTTCTTC. Its protein product is CSARDLYTSGRVNEQFF.

Details on this clonotype: This CDR3 is missing its conserved last phenylalanine or tryptophan, likely due to a read error. The chain links TRBV2 to TRBJ2-7, with D unresolved. The CDR3 runs to 12 residues. V shed 6 bases and J shed 0 bases, with 6 bases lying between them. Germline assignment: CDR1 SNHLY and CDR2 FYNNEI. In DNA form, the CDR3 reads TGTGCCAGCAGGCCGATCTCCTACGAGCAGTACCTC. It specifies CASRPISYEQYL.

This clonotype was observed many times. The V gene is TRBV6-1, the J gene TRBJ2-7, with 11 nucleotides matching TRBD2. The CDR3 spans 15 residues. The V and J ends lost 6 bases and 0 bases, in that order; junction bases with no gene match: 4. Per germline, CDR1 MNHNS and CDR2 SASEGT. The DNA of the CDR3 is TGTGCCAGCAGGGGACTAGCGGTGGCCTCCTACGAGCAGTACTTC. It specifies CASRGLAVASYEQYF.

This clonotype showed up many times. This chain links TRBV19 with TRBJ2-7, with TRBD1 identical over 12 bases. Germline CDR1 reads LNHDA; CDR2 reads SQIVND (reference sequence). With 6 bases clipped from V and 5 bases from J, the junction kept 17 bases outside the gene matches. The CDR3 consists of 18 residues. CDR3 protein: CASSLLRGTGGFGDEQYF. DNA for the CDR3: TGTGCCAGTAGCCTTCTCCGAGGGACAGGGGGCTTCGGGGACGAGCAGTACTTC.

This clonotype was detected ten times or more. The rearrangement joins TRBV20-1 to TRBJ2-1; maybe TRBD2 (5 bases). Germline CDR1 is DFQATT and CDR2 is SNEGSKA (reference sequence). This CDR3 is built from 15 residues. Trimming removed 6 bases from V and 0 bases from J, with 15 bases in between. The CDR3 nucleotides are TGCAGTGCCCCTCGTCGGGGAAGCTCCTACAATGAGCAGTTCTTC. It encodes CSAPRRGSSYNEQFF.

The CDR3 here is CASSYSGGETQYF. The CDR3 coding sequence is TGTGCCAGCAGTTACTCGGGGGGCGAGACCCAGTACTTC. J is TRBJ2-5 and V is TRBV6-5; either TRBD1 or TRBD2 may fit D (6 bases each). Germline loops: CDR1 MNHEY, CDR2 SVGAGI. CDR3 length equals 13 residues. With 0 bases removed from V and 5 bases from J, the gap between germline ends came to 7 bases.

This chain joins TRBV2 and TRBJ1-5, with 8 bases identical to TRBD1. The CDR3 runs to 14 residues. V dropped 6 bases and J dropped 5; count of bases not matched to a gene: 6. Germline CDR1 SNHLY, CDR2 FYNNEI. The CDR3 nucleotides are TGTGCCAGCAGACGGGACAGGTGGGATCAGCCCCAGCATTTT. Translating gives CASRRDRWDQPQHF.

This clonotype showed up many times. V and J are TRBV11-3 and TRBJ2-5; 13 nucleotides align to TRBD2. The trim removed 6 bases at V and 2 bases at J, leaving 12 bases unmatched. This CDR3 is 18 amino acids long. Germline V gives CDR1 SGHNT, CDR2 YENEEA. Here the CDR3 DNA reads TGTGCCAGCAGTTCTCCCCCCGGGACTAGCGGGGCGCAAGAGACCCAGTACTTC. Protein sequence: CASSSPPGTSGAQETQYF. The whole variable domain, remainder taken from reference TRBV11-3 and TRBJ2-5, is EAGVVQSPRYKIIEKKQPVAFWCNPISGHNTLYWYLQNLGQGPELLIRYENEEAVDDSQLPKDRFSAERLKGVDSTLKIQPAELGDSAVYLCASSSPPGTSGAQETQYFGPGTRLLVL.

The chain employs TRBV20-1 and TRBJ2-2, with D possibly TRBD1 on 5 matching bases. The CDR3 totals 12 residues. CDR1 is DFQATT, CDR2 SNEGSKA, per germline (reference sequence). The V end lost 5 bases, the J end lost 4 bases, and 8 bases lay between the germline ends. The CDR3 loop is CSAPRGTGELFF. CDR3 DNA: TGCAGTGCTCCTAGGGGCACCGGGGAGCTGTTTTTT.